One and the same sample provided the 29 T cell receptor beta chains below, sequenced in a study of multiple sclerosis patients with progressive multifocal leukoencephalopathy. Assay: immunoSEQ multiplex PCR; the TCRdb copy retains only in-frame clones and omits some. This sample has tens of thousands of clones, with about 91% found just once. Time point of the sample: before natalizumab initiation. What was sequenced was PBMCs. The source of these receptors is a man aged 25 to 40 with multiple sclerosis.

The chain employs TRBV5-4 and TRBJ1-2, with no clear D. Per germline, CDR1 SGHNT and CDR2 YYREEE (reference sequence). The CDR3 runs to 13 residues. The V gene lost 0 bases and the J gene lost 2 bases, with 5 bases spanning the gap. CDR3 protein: CASSLGSNYGYTF. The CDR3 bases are TGTGCCAGCAGCTTGGGCTCCAACTATGGCTACACCTTC.

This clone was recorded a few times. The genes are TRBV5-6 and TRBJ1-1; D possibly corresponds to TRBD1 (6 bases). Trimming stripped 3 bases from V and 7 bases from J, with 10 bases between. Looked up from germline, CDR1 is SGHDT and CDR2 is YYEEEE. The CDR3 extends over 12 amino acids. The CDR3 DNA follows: TGTGCCAGCAGCTGGGGGGGCTTTGAAGCTTTCTTT. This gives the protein CASSWGGFEAFF.

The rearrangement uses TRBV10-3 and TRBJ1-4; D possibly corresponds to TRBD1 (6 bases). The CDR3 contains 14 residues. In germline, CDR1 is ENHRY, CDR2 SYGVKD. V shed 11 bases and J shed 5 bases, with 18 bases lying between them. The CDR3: CAAGPGTRNEKLFF. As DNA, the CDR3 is TGTGCCGCAGGGCCCGGGACAAGAAATGAAAAACTGTTTTTT.

Written as DNA, the CDR3 is TGTGCCAGCACGTCAGGTGTTAGCTCCTACAATGAGCAGTTCTTC. It codes for CASTSGVSSYNEQFF. The J gene is TRBJ2-1, the V gene TRBV6-5; D is uncertain. V lost 7 bases and J 0 bases, leaving 13 bases between the germline ends. Germline CDR1 and CDR2: MNHEY and SVGAGI. The CDR3 loop spans 15 amino acids.

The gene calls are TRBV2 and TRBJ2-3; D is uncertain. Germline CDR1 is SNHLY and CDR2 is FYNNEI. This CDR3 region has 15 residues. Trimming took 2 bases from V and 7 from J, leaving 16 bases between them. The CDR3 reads CASSESRSTAYTQYF. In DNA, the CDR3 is TGTGCCAGCAGTGAAAGCAGGTCCACCGCGTATACGCAGTATTTT.

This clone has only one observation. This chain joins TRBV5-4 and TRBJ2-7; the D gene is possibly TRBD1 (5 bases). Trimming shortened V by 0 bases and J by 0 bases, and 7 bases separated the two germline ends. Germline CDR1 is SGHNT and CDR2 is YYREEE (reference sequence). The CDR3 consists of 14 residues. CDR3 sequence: CASSLDRYSYEQYF. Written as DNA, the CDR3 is TGTGCCAGCAGCTTGGACAGGTACTCCTACGAGCAGTACTTC. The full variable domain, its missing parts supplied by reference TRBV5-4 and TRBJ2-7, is ETGVTQSPTHLIKTRGQQVTLRCSSQSGHNTVSWYQQALGQGPQFIFQYYREEENGRGNFPPRFSGLQFPNYSSELNVNALELDDSALYLCASSLDRYSYEQYFGPGTRLTVT.

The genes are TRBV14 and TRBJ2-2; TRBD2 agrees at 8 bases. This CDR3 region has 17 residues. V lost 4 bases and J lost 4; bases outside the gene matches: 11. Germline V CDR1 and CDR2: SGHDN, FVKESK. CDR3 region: CASSRIRGGVGTGELFF. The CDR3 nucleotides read TGTGCCAGCAGCCGAATCCGGGGGGGTGTCGGCACCGGGGAGCTGTTTTTT.

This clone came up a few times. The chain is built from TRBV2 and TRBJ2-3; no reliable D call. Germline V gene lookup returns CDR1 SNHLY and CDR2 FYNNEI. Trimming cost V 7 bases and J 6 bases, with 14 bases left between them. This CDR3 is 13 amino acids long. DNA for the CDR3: TGTGCCAGCATGGGCGGCTCCCACGATACGCAGTATTTT. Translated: CASMGGSHDTQYF.

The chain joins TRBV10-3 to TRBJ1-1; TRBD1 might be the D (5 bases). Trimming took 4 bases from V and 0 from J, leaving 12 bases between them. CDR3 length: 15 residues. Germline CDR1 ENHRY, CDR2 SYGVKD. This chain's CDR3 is CAISGKRGMNTEAFF. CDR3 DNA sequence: TGTGCCATCAGTGGTAAAAGGGGCATGAACACTGAAGCTTTCTTT.

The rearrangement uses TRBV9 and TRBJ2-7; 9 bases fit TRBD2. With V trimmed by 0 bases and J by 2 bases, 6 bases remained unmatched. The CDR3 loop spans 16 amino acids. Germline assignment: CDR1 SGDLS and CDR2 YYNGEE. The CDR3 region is CASSVGGTSRTYEQYF. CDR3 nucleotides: TGTGCCAGCAGCGTAGGAGGGACTAGCAGGACCTACGAGCAGTACTTC.

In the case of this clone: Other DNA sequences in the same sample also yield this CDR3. The CDR3 sequence: CASSLDSGFYNEQFF. The CDR3 bases are TGCGCCAGCAGCTTGGATAGCGGATTCTACAATGAGCAGTTCTTC. The J gene is TRBJ2-1, the V gene TRBV5-1, with a possible D match to TRBD2 (6 bases). The CDR3 sequence is 15 residues long. The V end lost 0 bases, the J end lost 3 bases, and 10 bases lay between the germline ends. The germline CDR1 and CDR2 sequences are SGHRS and YFSETQ. Drawing the rest from reference TRBV5-1 and TRBJ2-1, the complete variable domain is KAGVTQTPRYLIKTRGQQVTLSCSPISGHRSVSWYQQTPGQGLQFLFEYFSETQRNKGNFPGRFSGRQFSNSRSEMNVSTLELGDSALYLCASSLDSGFYNEQFFGPGTRLTVL.

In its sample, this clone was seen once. The CDR3 bases are TGTGCCAGCAGCATGGGACTAGCGGGAGGGCCGACCGGGGAGCTGTTTTTT. Its translation: CASSMGLAGGPTGELFF. The V and J genes are TRBV5-4 and TRBJ2-2; 16 bases are shared with TRBD2. Trimming at V came to 4 bases and at J to 5 bases, leaving 5 bases not matched to a gene. CDR1 and CDR2 (germline): SGHNT, YYREEE (reference sequence). There are 17 residues in the CDR3.

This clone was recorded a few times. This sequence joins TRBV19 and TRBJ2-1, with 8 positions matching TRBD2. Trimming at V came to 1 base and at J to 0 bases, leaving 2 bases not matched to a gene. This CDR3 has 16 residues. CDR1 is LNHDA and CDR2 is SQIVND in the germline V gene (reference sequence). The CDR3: CASSIGSGSSYNEQFF. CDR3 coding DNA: TGTGCCAGTAGTATAGGAAGCGGGAGCTCCTACAATGAGCAGTTCTTC.

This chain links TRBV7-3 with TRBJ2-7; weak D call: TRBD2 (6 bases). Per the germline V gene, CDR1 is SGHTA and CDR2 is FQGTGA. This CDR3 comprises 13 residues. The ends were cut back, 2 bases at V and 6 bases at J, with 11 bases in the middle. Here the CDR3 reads CASSLGGNAEQYF. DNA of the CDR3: TGTGCCAGCAGCTTAGGCGGGAATGCCGAGCAGTACTTC.

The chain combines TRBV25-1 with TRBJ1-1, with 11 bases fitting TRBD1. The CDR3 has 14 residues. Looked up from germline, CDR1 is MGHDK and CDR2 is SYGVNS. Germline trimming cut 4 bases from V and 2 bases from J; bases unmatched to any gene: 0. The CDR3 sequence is CASSGTGGNTEAFF. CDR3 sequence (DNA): TGTGCCAGCAGTGGGACAGGGGGCAACACTGAAGCTTTCTTT.

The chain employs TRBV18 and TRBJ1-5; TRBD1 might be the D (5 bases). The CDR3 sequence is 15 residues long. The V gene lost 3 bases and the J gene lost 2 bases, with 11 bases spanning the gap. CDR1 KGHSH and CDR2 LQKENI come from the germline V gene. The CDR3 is CASSPGGAGNQPQHF. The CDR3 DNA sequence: TGTGCCAGCTCACCGGGGGGTGCGGGCAATCAGCCCCAGCATTTT.

CDR3 region: CASSEGGTGELFF. The CDR3 DNA follows: TGTGCCAGCAGTGAAGGGGGGACCGGGGAGCTGTTTTTT. The rearrangement links TRBV2 to TRBJ2-2; D may be TRBD1 or TRBD2 (5 bases each). V was shortened by 1 base and J by 5 bases, with 5 bases between the two germline ends. The germline V gene has CDR1 SNHLY and CDR2 FYNNEI. The CDR3 has 13 amino acids. Filled out from reference TRBV2 and TRBJ2-2, the complete variable domain reads EPEVTQTPSHQVTQMGQEVILRCVPISNHLYFYWYRQILGQKVEFLVSFYNNEISEKSEIFDDQFSVERPDGSNFTLKIRSTKLEDSAMYFCASSEGGTGELFFGEGSRLTVL.

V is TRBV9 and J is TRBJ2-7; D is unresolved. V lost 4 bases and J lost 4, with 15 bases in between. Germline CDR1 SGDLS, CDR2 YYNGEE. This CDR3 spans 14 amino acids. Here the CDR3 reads CASSSSPATYEQYF. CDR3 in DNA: TGTGCCAGCAGCAGCTCCCCAGCCACTTACGAGCAGTACTTC. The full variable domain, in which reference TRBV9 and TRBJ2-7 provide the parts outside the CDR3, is DSGVTQTPKHLITATGQRVTLRCSPRSGDLSVYWYQQSLDQGLQFLIQYYNGEERAKGNILERFSAQQFPDLHSELNLSSLELGDSALYFCASSSSPATYEQYFGPGTRLTVT.

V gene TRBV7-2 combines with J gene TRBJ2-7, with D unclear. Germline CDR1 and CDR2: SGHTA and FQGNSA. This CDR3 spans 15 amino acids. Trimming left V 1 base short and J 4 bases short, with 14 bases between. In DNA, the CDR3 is TGTGCCAGCAGCTTAGGGGGTACTATCTTTTACGAGCAGTACTTC. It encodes CASSLGGTIFYEQYF. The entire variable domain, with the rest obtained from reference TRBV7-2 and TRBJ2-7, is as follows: GAGVSQSPSNKVTEKGKDVELRCDPISGHTALYWYRQSLGQGLEFLIYFQGNSAPDKSGLPSDRFSAERTGGSVSTLTIQRTQQEDSAVYLCASSLGGTIFYEQYFGPGTRLTVT.

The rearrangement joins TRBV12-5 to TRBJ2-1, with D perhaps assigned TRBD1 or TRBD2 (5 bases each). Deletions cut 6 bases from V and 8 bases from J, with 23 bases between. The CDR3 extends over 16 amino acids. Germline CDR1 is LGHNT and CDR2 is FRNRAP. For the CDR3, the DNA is TGTGCTAGTGGGGTCCCGAGGGGCCTAATAAGCGATGAGCAGTTCTTC. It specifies CASGVPRGLISDEQFF.

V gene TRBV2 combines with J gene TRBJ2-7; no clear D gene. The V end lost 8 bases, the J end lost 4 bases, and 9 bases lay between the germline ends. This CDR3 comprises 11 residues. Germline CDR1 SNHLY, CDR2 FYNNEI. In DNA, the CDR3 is TGTGCCAGCCGTGTAGCTTACGAGCAGTACGTC. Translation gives CASRVAYEQYV.

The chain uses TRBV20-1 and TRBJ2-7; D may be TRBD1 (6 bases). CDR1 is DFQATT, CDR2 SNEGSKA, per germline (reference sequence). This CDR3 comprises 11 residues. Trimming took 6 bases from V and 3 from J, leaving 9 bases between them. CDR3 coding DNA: TGCAGTGCGACAGGACTCTACGAGCAGTACTTC. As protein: CSATGLYEQYF.

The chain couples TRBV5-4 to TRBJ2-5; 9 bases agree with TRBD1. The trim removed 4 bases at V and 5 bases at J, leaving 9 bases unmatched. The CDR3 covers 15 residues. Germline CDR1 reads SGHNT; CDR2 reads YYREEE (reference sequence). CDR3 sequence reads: CASSTAGQGFETQYF. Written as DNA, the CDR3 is TGTGCCAGCAGCACCGCGGGACAGGGTTTCGAGACCCAGTACTTC.

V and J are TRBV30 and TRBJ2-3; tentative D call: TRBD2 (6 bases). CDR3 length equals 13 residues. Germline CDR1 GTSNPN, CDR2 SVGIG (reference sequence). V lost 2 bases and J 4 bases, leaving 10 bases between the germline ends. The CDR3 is CAWSRRGSDTQYF. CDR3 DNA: TGTGCCTGGAGTAGGAGGGGATCAGATACGCAGTATTTT.

This CDR3 reads CASSEPVSNEKLFF. For the CDR3, the DNA is TGTGCCAGCAGTGAACCAGTATCCAATGAAAAACTGTTTTTT. The chain is built from TRBV6-4 and TRBJ1-4; D unclear. Trimming shortened V by 3 bases and J by 5 bases, and 10 bases separated the two germline ends. Germline lookup yields CDR1 MRHNA and CDR2 SNTAGT. This CDR3 is 14 amino acids long.

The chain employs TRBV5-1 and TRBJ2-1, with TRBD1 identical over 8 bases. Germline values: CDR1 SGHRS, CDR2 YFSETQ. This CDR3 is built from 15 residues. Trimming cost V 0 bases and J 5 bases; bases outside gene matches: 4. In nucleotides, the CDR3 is TGCGCCAGCAGCTTGGGACAGGGGAGCGACAATGAGCAGTTCTTC. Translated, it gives CASSLGQGSDNEQFF.

The CDR3 reads CASSPTGTRNEQFF. The CDR3 nucleotides read TGTGCCAGCTCACCAACCGGGACCAGGAATGAGCAGTTCTTC. The chain recombines TRBV18 with TRBJ2-1, with D perhaps TRBD1 or TRBD2 (5 bases each). The V end was cut by 2 bases, the J end by 7 bases, with 12 bases between. Germline CDR1 is KGHSH and CDR2 is LQKENI. This CDR3 is built from 14 residues.

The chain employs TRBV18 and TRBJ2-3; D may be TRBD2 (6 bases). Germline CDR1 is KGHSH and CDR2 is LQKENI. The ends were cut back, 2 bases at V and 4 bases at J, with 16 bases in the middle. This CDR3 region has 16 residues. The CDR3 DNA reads TGTGCCAGCTCACCAACCAGGACTAAAGGGGCAGATACGCAGTATTTT. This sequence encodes CASSPTRTKGADTQYF.

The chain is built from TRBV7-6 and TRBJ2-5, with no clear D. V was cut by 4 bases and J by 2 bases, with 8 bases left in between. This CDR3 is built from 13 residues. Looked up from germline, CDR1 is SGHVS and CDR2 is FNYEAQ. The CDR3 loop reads CASSSIPQETQYF. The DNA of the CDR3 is TGTGCCAGCAGCTCTATCCCGCAAGAGACCCAGTACTTC.